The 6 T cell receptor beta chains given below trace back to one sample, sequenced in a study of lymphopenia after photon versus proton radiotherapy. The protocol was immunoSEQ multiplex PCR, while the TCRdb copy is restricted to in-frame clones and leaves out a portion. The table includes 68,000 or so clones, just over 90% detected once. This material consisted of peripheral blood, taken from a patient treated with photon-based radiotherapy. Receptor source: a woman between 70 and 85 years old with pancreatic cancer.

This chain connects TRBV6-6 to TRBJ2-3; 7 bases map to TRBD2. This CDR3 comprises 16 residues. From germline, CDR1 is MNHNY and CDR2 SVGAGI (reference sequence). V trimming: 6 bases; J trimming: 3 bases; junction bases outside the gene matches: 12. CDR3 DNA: TGTGCCAGCAGCCAAGGAGGCGGGAGAAGGACAGATACGCAGTATTTT. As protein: CASSQGGGRRTDTQYF.

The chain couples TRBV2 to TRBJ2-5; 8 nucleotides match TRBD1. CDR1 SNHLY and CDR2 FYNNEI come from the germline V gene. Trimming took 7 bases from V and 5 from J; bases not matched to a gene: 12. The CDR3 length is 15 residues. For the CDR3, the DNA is TGTGCCAGCATCTACAGGGGGGCGGTTGGGGAGACCCAGTACTTC. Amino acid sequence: CASIYRGAVGETQYF.

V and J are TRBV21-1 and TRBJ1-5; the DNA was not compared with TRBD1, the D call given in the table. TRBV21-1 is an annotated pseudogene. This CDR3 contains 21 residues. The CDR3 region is CASSKARFRIPRGYSNQPQHF. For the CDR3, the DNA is TGTGCCAGCAGCAAAGCTCGGTTTCGTATTCCAAGGGGGTATAGCAATCAGCCCCAGCATTTT.

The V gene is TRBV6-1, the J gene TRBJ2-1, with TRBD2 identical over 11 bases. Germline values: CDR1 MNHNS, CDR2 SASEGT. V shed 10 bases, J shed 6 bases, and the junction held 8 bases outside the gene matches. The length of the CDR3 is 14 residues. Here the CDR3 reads CATIAGGAFNEQFF. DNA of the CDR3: TGTGCCACCATAGCGGGAGGGGCATTCAATGAGCAGTTCTTC.

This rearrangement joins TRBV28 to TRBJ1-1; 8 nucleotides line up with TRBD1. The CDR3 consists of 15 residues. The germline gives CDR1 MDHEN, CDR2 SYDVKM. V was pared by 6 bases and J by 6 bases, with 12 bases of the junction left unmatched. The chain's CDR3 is CASSHRTGWSAEAFF. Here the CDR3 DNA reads TGTGCCAGCAGCCATAGGACAGGGTGGTCTGCTGAAGCTTTCTTT.

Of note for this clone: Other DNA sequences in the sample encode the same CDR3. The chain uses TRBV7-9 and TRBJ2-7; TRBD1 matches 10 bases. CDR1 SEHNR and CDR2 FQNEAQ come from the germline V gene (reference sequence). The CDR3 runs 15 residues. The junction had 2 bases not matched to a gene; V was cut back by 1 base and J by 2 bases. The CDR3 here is CASSLGGTGAYEQYF. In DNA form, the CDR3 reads TGTGCCAGCAGCTTAGGAGGGACAGGGGCCTACGAGCAGTACTTC. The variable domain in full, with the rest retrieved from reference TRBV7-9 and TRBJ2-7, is DTGVSQNPRHKITKRGQNVTFRCDPISEHNRLYWYRQTLGQGPEFLTYFQNEAQLEKSRLLSDRFSAERPKGSFSTLEIQRTEQGDSAMYLCASSLGGTGAYEQYFGPGTRLTVT.